The clone carrying this T cell receptor beta chain was detected only once. Its antigen is not identified. The data belong to a study of T cell responses to AZD1222 COVID-19 vaccine. Study outcomes and limitations: Nearly half of the spike-specific TCRs reportedly recognize variant regions that carry no mutations.

The CDR3 runs to 16 residues. V lost 2 bases and J 4 bases, leaving 14 bases between the germline ends. CDR1 SGHNT and CDR2 YENEEA come from the germline V gene. Measured with immunoSEQ multiplex PCR; TCRdb has only the in-frame clones, and not every one. This table holds about 140,000 clones, under 95% found once. The clonotype was recovered from an adult in good health. This specimen was peripheral blood, taken on day 0 of AZD1222 vaccination. This chain uses TRBV11-3 with TRBJ2-2; TRBD2 might be the D (5 bases). CDR3 sequence reads: CASSLRGARGTGELFF. In nucleotides, the CDR3 is TGTGCCAGCAGCTTACGGGGTGCCCGTGGCACCGGGGAGCTGTTTTTT.